The T cell receptor (beta chain) described here comes from a study of blood T cell repertoires in COVID-19. The V gene lost 4 bases and the J gene lost 1 base, with 11 bases spanning the gap. The germline gives CDR1 SGHRS, CDR2 YFSETQ. The CDR3 contains 14 residues. Produced via immunoSEQ multiplex PCR; TCRdb's table is partial and in-frame only. The sample comprises over 150,000 clones, roughly 88% of which are singletons, and 2.5% to 3.5% rests with the top ten. The J gene is TRBJ1-1, the V gene TRBV5-1, with D possibly TRBD1 on 5 matching bases. The receptor's source is a woman aged 55-69 years with acute or convalescent COVID-19. Sequenced sample: peripheral blood. CDR3 loop: CASSLPGGNTEAFF. The CDR3 bases are TGCGCCAGCAGCCTCCCGGGGGGGAACACTGAAGCTTTCTTT.